This T cell receptor (beta chain) was captured by sequencing in a study of response to subunit inactivated influenza vaccine. Study observations and caveats: The study's authors posited that every seasonal influenza vaccination enlists few new T cells.

Each CDR3 protein is one row after TCRdb ran MiXCR on the RT-PCR reads. The table has about 520,000 distinct CDR3 sequences, 25% seen once. With respect to this clonotype: What it binds is unknown.

The sequence was collected from a man aged 50 or older who received an inactivated influenza vaccine. The input for sequencing was CD4+ T cells sorted from PBMCs, taken less than 6 days after vaccination.

The CDR3 spells CASSLQRGGGYTF. DNA of the CDR3: TGTGCCAGCAGCTTACAGCGGGGAGGGGGCTACACCTTC. The chain is built from TRBV7-2 and TRBJ1-2; unclear D gene. From germline, CDR1 is SGHTA and CDR2 FQGNSA. This CDR3 contains 13 residues. The ends were cut back, 2 bases at V and 8 bases at J, with 12 bases in the middle. Supplemented by reference TRBV7-2 and TRBJ1-2, the full variable domain reads GAGVSQSPSNKVTEKGKDVELRCDPISGHTALYWYRQSLGQGLEFLIYFQGNSAPDKSGLPSDRFSAERTGGSVSTLTIQRTQQEDSAVYLCASSLQRGGGYTFGSGTRLTVV.